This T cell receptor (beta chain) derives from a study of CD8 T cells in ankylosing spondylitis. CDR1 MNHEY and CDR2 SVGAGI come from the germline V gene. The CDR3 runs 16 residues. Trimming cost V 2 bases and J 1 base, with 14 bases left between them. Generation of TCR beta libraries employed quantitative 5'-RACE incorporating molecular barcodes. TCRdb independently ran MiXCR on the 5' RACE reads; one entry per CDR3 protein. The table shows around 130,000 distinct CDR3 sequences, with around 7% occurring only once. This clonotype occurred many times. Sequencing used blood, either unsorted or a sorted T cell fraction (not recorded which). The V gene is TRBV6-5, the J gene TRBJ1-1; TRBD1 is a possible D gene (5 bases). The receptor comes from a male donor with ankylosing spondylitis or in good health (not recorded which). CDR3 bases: TGTGCCAGCAGTTACCCTTGGGACCAACGGAACACTGAAGCTTTCTTT. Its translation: CASSYPWDQRNTEAFF.